This TCR beta chain was identified in a study of cytomegalovirus exposure and HLA in healthy donors. This PCR relied on a set of 60 Vbeta primers and 13 Jbeta primers. Data came from immunoSEQ multiplex PCR; TCRdb stores just in-frame clones and leaves some out. The sample has under 170,000 clones; 79% are singletons. Germline V gene data show CDR1 as SGHAT and CDR2 as FQNNGV. This CDR3 has 14 amino acids. V lost 7 bases and J lost 2, with 14 bases in between. The chain uses TRBV11-2 and TRBJ1-2; D is uncertain. Sample: PBMCs. This receptor was taken from a man over 45 in good health and CMV-seropositive. The CDR3 region is CASNLPRENYGYTF. The CDR3 DNA is TGTGCCAGCAATCTCCCCCGGGAAAACTATGGCTACACCTTC.